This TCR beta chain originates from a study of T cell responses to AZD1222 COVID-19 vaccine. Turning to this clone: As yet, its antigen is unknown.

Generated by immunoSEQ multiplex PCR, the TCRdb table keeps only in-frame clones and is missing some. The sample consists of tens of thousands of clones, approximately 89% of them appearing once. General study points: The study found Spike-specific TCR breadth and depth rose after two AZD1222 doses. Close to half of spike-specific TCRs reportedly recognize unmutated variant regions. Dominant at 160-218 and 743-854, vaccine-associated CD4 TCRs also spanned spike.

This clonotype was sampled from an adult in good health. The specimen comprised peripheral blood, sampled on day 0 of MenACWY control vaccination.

In nucleotides, the CDR3 is TGTGCCAGCAGTCACGACAGGGACACTGAAGCTTTCTTT. It codes for CASSHDRDTEAFF. The V gene is TRBV12-3 or TRBV12-4, the J gene TRBJ1-1; TRBD1 matches 7 bases. The CDR3 is 13 residues long. V lost 5 bases, J lost 3 bases, and 3 bases stayed unmatched.